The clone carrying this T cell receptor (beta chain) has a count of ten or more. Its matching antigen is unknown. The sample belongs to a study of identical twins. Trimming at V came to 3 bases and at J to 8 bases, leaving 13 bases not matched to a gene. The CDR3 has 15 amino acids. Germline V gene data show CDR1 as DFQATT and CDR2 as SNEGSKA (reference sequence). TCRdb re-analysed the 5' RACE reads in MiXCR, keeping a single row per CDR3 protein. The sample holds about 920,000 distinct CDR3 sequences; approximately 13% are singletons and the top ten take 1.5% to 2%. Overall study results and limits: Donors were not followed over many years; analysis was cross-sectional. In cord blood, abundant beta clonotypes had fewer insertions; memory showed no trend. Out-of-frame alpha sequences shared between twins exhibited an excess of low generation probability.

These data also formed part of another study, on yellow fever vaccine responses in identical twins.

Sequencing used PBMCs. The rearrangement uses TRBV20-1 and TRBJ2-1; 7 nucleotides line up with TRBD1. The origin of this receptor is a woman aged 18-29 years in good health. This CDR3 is CSASLSTGRSHEQFF. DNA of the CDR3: TGCAGTGCTAGTCTCTCGACAGGGCGTTCTCATGAGCAGTTCTTC.